This TCR beta chain came from a study of control samples from healthy donors and cancer patients. Generated by immunoSEQ multiplex PCR, the TCRdb table keeps only in-frame clones and is missing some. The sample holds 160,000 or so clones, roughly nine tenths seen once. J gave up 2 bases and V 2 bases, and 4 bases lay outside the gene matches. Germline assignment: CDR1 LGHNT and CDR2 FRNRAP. The CDR3 sequence is 16 residues long. The sequenced material came from blood. The TCR originated in a young woman in good health. The chain employs TRBV12-5 and TRBJ2-3; 10 nucleotides match TRBD2. The CDR3 region has the DNA TGTGCTAGTGGTTTGCGGCTAGCGGGAGACACAGATACGCAGTATTTT. Amino acids: CASGLRLAGDTDTQYF.